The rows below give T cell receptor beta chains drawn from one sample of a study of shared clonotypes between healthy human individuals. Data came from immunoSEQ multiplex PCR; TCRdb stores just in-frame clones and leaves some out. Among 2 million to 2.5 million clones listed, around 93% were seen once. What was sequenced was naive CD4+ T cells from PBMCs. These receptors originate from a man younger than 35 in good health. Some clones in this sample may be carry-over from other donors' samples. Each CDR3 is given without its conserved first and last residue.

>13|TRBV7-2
ASSLDRGRNNEQF
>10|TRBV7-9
ASSLEVGELF
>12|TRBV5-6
ASSPPGGNTEAF
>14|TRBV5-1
ASSPGVGGPNYEQY
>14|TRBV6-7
ASSYDQGRGDYGYT
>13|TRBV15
ATSRDGLAENIQY
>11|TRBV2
ASSEVMGSEQY
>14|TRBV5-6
ASSLGPRQGNTEAF
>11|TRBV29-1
SVEGRDRGPQY
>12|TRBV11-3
ASRLSREYNEQF